The 20 T cell receptor beta chains listed next were all sequenced from one sample in a study of molecular identifiers for immune sequencing clone quantification. TCRdb analysed the PCR reads with MiXCR anew, one entry per CDR3 protein. The sample lists 600,000 to 650,000 distinct CDR3 sequences; roughly 21% were seen once. What was sequenced was naive CD8+ T cells from blood, with Jurkat cell RNA spiked in. Subset meaning: FACS-sorted CD8+CD4-CCR7+CD45RA+ naive T cells. The source is a human donor in good health. Some libraries in this study had Jurkat cell RNA spiked in.

This clonotype was detected ten times or more. The J gene is TRBJ2-1, the V gene TRBV7-8; D gene uncertain. Per germline, CDR1 SGHVS and CDR2 FQNEAQ. The germline V and J ends were trimmed by 5 bases and 0 bases, with 8 bases remaining between them. This CDR3 spans 14 amino acids. CDR3 coding DNA: TGTGCCAGCAGCGCGACCGGCTCCTACAATGAGCAGTTCTTC. Protein sequence: CASSATGSYNEQFF.

Points on this clonotype: This may be a read error, as it is one base from a much larger clone. V gene TRBV28 combines with J gene TRBJ2-7, with a possible D match to TRBD2 (5 bases). The V gene's germline CDR1 is MDHEN and CDR2 SYDVKM. The V end lost 5 bases, the J end lost 3 bases, and 14 bases lay between the germline ends. The CDR3 extends over 14 amino acids. This chain's CDR3 is CASSHPEVNYEQYF. The DNA for the CDR3 is TGTGCCAGCAGTCACCCGGAGGTCAACTACGAGCAGTACTTC.

This clonotype was counted once. Possible read error: a much larger clone is one base away. The chain joins TRBV30 to TRBJ2-7; TRBD1 or TRBD2 may be the D gene (5 bases each). CDR1 GTSNPN and CDR2 SVGIG come from the germline V gene (reference sequence). Between the trimmed V and J ends, which lost 0 bases and 6 bases, there was a span of 12 bases. CDR3 length: 13 residues. The CDR3 loop is CAWSVLGALEQYF. CDR3 DNA: TGTGCCTGGAGTGTACTCGGGGCGCTCGAGCAGTACTTC.

This clonotype occurred many times. The chain combines TRBV7-9 with TRBJ1-4, with a possible D match to TRBD1 (5 bases). The CDR3 loop spans 17 amino acids. V was cut by 5 bases and J by 0 bases, with 16 bases left in between. Germline lookup yields CDR1 SEHNR and CDR2 FQNEAQ (reference sequence). The CDR3 reads CASSTTAEKATNEKLFF. As DNA, the CDR3 is TGTGCCAGCAGCACGACAGCAGAAAAAGCAACTAATGAAAAACTGTTTTTT.

This clonotype was counted at least ten times. The chain couples TRBV19 to TRBJ2-3; D gene uncertain. The CDR3 runs 12 residues. The V end was cut by 3 bases, the J end by 8 bases, with 9 bases between. The germline gives CDR1 LNHDA, CDR2 SQIVND (reference sequence). In nucleotides, the CDR3 is TGTGCCAGTAGTATTGACCAAATTACGCAGTATTTT. This gives the protein CASSIDQITQYF.

Ten or more counts support this clonotype. The rearrangement uses TRBV9 and TRBJ1-2, with D possibly matching TRBD1 (6 bases). The V gene lost 8 bases and the J gene lost 2 bases, with 10 bases spanning the gap. Germline V lookup: CDR1 SGDLS, CDR2 YYNGEE. CDR3 length equals 12 residues. The CDR3 DNA is TGTGCCAGTGACGGACAGAACTATGGCTACACCTTC. This encodes CASDGQNYGYTF.

Details on this clonotype: This CDR3 is missing its conserved last phenylalanine or tryptophan, likely due to a read error. V is TRBV11-2 and J is TRBJ2-7, with TRBD1 identical over 7 bases. Germline V gene sequence: CDR1 SGHAT, CDR2 FQNNGV. This CDR3 is 14 amino acids long. V dropped 6 bases and J dropped 5; count of bases not matched to a gene: 10. CDR3 nucleotides: TGTGCCAGCAGACTACAGGGGATAAGGAACGAGCAGTACCTC. Translation gives CASRLQGIRNEQYL.

Details on this clonotype: This clone may be a read error of a much larger clone one base away. The chain has TRBV12-3 or TRBV12-4 and TRBJ2-5; D not resolved. CDR3 length: 13 amino acids. CDR3 sequence reads: CASTRSFSETRYF. CDR3 bases: TGTGCCAGCACCCGAAGTTTTTCTGAGACCCGGTACTTC.

This clonotype was seen many times. This chain connects TRBV7-9 to TRBJ2-5, with TRBD1 identical over 9 bases. Germline V lookup: CDR1 SEHNR, CDR2 FQNEAQ (reference sequence). V gave up 4 bases and J gave up 4 bases; unmatched junction bases: 4. This CDR3 is built from 14 residues. The CDR3 region is CASSSTGGRETQYF. The CDR3 coding sequence is TGTGCCAGCAGCTCTACAGGGGGCCGAGAGACCCAGTACTTC.

The sample holds many counts of this clonotype. The chain links TRBV4-3 to TRBJ2-3, with 7 bases lining up with TRBD2. V shed 0 bases and J 1 base; nucleotides not matched to a gene: 4. This CDR3 has 16 amino acids. Germline V CDR1 and CDR2: LGHNA, YSLEER. The CDR3 protein is CASSQDKAGGTDTQYF. As DNA, the CDR3 is TGCGCCAGCAGCCAAGATAAGGCGGGAGGCACAGATACGCAGTATTTT.

This clonotype was seen more than once but under ten times. This sequence joins TRBV6-5 and TRBJ2-1; 7 bases line up with TRBD2. V trimming: 5 bases; J trimming: 9 bases; junction bases outside the gene matches: 10. The CDR3 covers 14 residues. The germline gives CDR1 MNHEY, CDR2 SVGAGI. The CDR3 DNA is TGTGCCAGCAGTCCCCTAAGACTAGCTTCTGAGCAGTTCTTC. Residues: CASSPLRLASEQFF.

This chain uses TRBV20-1 with TRBJ2-7; 7 bases fit TRBD1. The germline V gene encodes CDR1 DFQATT and CDR2 SNEGSKA (reference sequence). The V gene end was trimmed by 0 bases and the J gene end by 4 bases; junction bases not matched to a gene: 6. The CDR3 sequence is 14 residues long. The CDR3 protein is CSARDGTEFYEQYF. Written as DNA, the CDR3 is TGCAGTGCTAGAGATGGGACAGAGTTTTACGAGCAGTACTTC.

The V gene is TRBV12-3 or TRBV12-4, the J gene TRBJ2-5; 7 nucleotides match TRBD2. This CDR3 has 14 residues. After removal of 10 bases from V and 3 bases from J, the junction contained 11 bases not matched to a gene. Here the CDR3 reads CANSSGTKEETQYF. The CDR3, as DNA: TGTGCCAACAGCTCCGGGACTAAAGAAGAGACCCAGTACTTC.

This chain links TRBV19 with TRBJ2-1; D possibly uses TRBD1 or TRBD2 (5 bases each). This CDR3 spans 15 amino acids. The ends were cut back, 8 bases at V and 9 bases at J, with 23 bases in the middle. CDR1 and CDR2 (germline): LNHDA, SQIVND (reference sequence). CDR3 sequence reads: CASSPGTPGIIEQFF. The CDR3 DNA sequence: TGTGCCAGTTCACCAGGGACCCCCGGAATCATTGAGCAGTTCTTC.

This clonotype was recorded many times. The genes are TRBV10-3 and TRBJ2-3; 7 nucleotides match TRBD2. The trim removed 8 bases at V and 1 base at J, leaving 9 bases unmatched. The length of the CDR3 is 15 residues. The germline gives CDR1 ENHRY, CDR2 SYGVKD. CDR3 nucleotides: TGTGCCATCGATCAGGGAGGGGCGGGCACAGATACGCAGTATTTT. It is translated as CAIDQGGAGTDTQYF.

Many counts were recorded for this clonotype. V usage is TRBV27 and J usage is TRBJ1-5, with D hard to call. The V end was cut by 3 bases, the J end by 2 bases, with 8 bases between. CDR1 and CDR2 from the germline V gene are MNHEY and SMNVEV (reference sequence). CDR3 length: 14 amino acids. The CDR3 reads CASSFLGGNQPQHF. The CDR3 bases are TGTGCCAGCAGTTTCTTAGGAGGCAATCAGCCCCAGCATTTT.

This clonotype has more than one count but fewer than ten. CDR3 DNA sequence: TGTGCCAGCAGGCTATCACTTTCGGAGACCCAGTACTTC. Amino acid sequence: CASRLSLSETQYF. The chain recombines TRBV11-2 with TRBJ2-5; no definite D call. Germline V gene sequence: CDR1 SGHAT, CDR2 FQNNGV. Trimming stripped 6 bases from V and 5 bases from J, with 13 bases between. The CDR3 spans 13 residues. The full variable domain, rest sourced from reference TRBV11-2 and TRBJ2-5, is EAGVAQSPRYKIIEKRQSVAFWCNPISGHATLYWYQQILGQGPKLLIQFQNNGVVDDSQLPKDRFSAERLKGVDSTLKIQPAKLEDSAVYLCASRLSLSETQYFGPGTRLLVL.

This clonotype was picked up many times. The genes are TRBV28 and TRBJ1-5, with D unresolved. The CDR3 runs 12 residues. The V gene lost 3 bases and the J gene lost 5 bases, with 5 bases spanning the gap. Germline CDR1 reads MDHEN; CDR2 reads SYDVKM. The CDR3 reads CASSFLYQPQHF. The CDR3 bases are TGTGCCAGCAGTTTTCTGTATCAGCCCCAGCATTTT.

In this sample, this clonotype turned up a few times. At one of its ends the junction is not consistent with the germline gene, which may arise from a read error. The chain combines TRBV27 with TRBJ1-2; maybe TRBD1 (5 bases). The CDR3 sequence is 14 residues long. Looked up from germline, CDR1 is MNHEY and CDR2 is SMNVEV (reference sequence). CDR3 in amino acids: CASSLRGEGYGYAF. CDR3 bases: TGTGCCAGCAGTCTCCGGGGGGAAGGCTATGGCTACGCCTTC.

This clonotype was counted at least ten times. This chain uses TRBV23-1 with TRBJ1-5; possible D gene TRBD1, 6 bases. TRBV23-1 is an ORF for which the function is uncertain. The V end lost 3 bases, the J end lost 3 bases, and 15 bases lay between the germline ends. The CDR3 loop spans 16 amino acids. CDR3 protein: CASSQSHRVFNQPQHF. The CDR3 coding sequence is TGCGCCAGCAGTCAGTCCCACAGGGTTTTCAATCAGCCCCAGCATTTT.